The rows below give T cell receptor beta chains drawn from one sample of a study of molecular identifiers for immune sequencing clone quantification. TCRdb reprocessed the PCR reads via MiXCR and lists one record per CDR3 protein. The sample has about 65,000 distinct CDR3 sequences; around a sixth are singletons. Material for sequencing was naive CD8+ T cells from blood, with Jurkat cell RNA spiked in. All receptors derive from a human donor in good health. Some libraries in this study had Jurkat cell RNA spiked in. Both conserved end residues are part of each CDR3. Each record gives: D gene, clone size, V gene, J gene, CDR3 protein, CDR3 DNA. The D gene is left open where the match is weak. A clone size is listed for some rows: how often the clone was seen (once, few, many), or a class if it is expanded.

d_call: .; clone_size: many; v_call: TRBV27; j_call: TRBJ2-2; cdr3_aa: CASMTVLGGELFF; cdr3_nt: TGTGCCAGCATGACAGTGTTGGGCGGGGAGCTGTTTTTT
d_call: .; clone_size: many; v_call: TRBV2; j_call: TRBJ2-2; cdr3_aa: CASSESTLQGGPGELFF; cdr3_nt: TGTGCCAGCAGTGAATCTACTTTGCAGGGTGGGCCCGGGGAGCTGTTTTTT
d_call: .; clone_size: many; v_call: TRBV5-1; j_call: TRBJ1-1; cdr3_aa: CASSPAGTEAFF; cdr3_nt: TGCGCCAGCAGCCCAGCCGGGACCGAAGCTTTCTTT
d_call: .; clone_size: many; v_call: TRBV7-9; j_call: TRBJ2-7; cdr3_aa: CASAGNYEQYF; cdr3_nt: TGTGCCAGCGCAGGTAACTACGAGCAGTACTTC
d_call: TRBD2; clone_size: .; v_call: TRBV9; j_call: TRBJ2-7; cdr3_aa: CASSVRKGRAYEQYF; cdr3_nt: TGTGCCAGCAGCGTCAGGAAGGGGAGGGCCTACGAGCAGTACTTC
d_call: TRBD2; clone_size: many; v_call: TRBV2; j_call: TRBJ2-2; cdr3_aa: CATGTSGTNTGELFF; cdr3_nt: TGTGCCACCGGGACTAGCGGGACCAACACCGGGGAGCTGTTTTTT
d_call: TRBD2; clone_size: many; v_call: TRBV23-1; j_call: TRBJ2-1; cdr3_aa: CASSPTPSHPTSGRADEQFF; cdr3_nt: TGCGCCAGCAGTCCCACGCCCAGTCATCCGACTAGCGGGAGGGCCGATGAGCAGTTCTTC
d_call: .; clone_size: many; v_call: TRBV6-1; j_call: TRBJ2-3; cdr3_aa: CASSLWRGGTDTQYF; cdr3_nt: TGTGCCAGCAGCTTATGGAGGGGTGGCACAGATACGCAGTATTTT
d_call: TRBD2; clone_size: many; v_call: TRBV27; j_call: TRBJ2-2; cdr3_aa: CASSPGLAGWGGYTGELFF; cdr3_nt: TGTGCCAGCAGCCCTGGACTAGCGGGATGGGGTGGTTACACCGGGGAGCTGTTTTTT
d_call: TRBD2; clone_size: .; v_call: TRBV19; j_call: TRBJ2-7; cdr3_aa: CASSWVAGGSYEQYF; cdr3_nt: TGTGCCAGTAGTTGGGTAGCGGGAGGTTCCTACGAGCAGTACTTC
d_call: .; clone_size: .; v_call: TRBV6-5; j_call: TRBJ2-5; cdr3_aa: CASSYRSSGGGTQYF; cdr3_nt: TGTGCCAGCAGCTATCGGTCGTCGGGGGGCGGGACCCAGTACTTC
d_call: TRBD1; clone_size: many; v_call: TRBV5-6; j_call: TRBJ1-1; cdr3_aa: CASGQGGTEAFF; cdr3_nt: TGTGCCAGCGGACAGGGCGGGACTGAAGCTTTCTTT
d_call: .; clone_size: many; v_call: TRBV6-5; j_call: TRBJ1-1; cdr3_aa: CASSYLREAFF; cdr3_nt: TGTGCCAGCAGTTATCTAAGAGAAGCTTTCTTT
d_call: TRBD2; clone_size: few; v_call: TRBV7-2; j_call: TRBJ2-7; cdr3_aa: CASSLVGLDYEQYF; cdr3_nt: TGTGCCAGCAGCTTAGTGGGACTAGACTACGAGCAGTACTTC
d_call: TRBD1; clone_size: many; v_call: TRBV2; j_call: TRBJ2-3; cdr3_aa: CASSEALGQGSDTQYF; cdr3_nt: TGTGCCAGCAGTGAAGCTCTGGGACAGGGTTCAGATACGCAGTATTTT
d_call: .; clone_size: many; v_call: TRBV20-1; j_call: TRBJ2-3; cdr3_aa: CSAEGLRLPGMYTQYF; cdr3_nt: TGCAGTGCGGAAGGGCTCCGACTACCCGGAATGTATACGCAGTATTTT
d_call: .; clone_size: many; v_call: TRBV5-1; j_call: TRBJ2-7; cdr3_aa: CASSTGPQRSYEQYF; cdr3_nt: TGCGCCAGCAGCACCGGACCACAACGCTCCTACGAGCAGTACTTC
d_call: .; clone_size: .; v_call: TRBV5-1; j_call: TRBJ2-2; cdr3_aa: CASSLVLVRTANTGELFF; cdr3_nt: TGCGCCAGCAGCTTGGTTCTGGTCCGGACAGCGAACACCGGGGAGCTGTTTTTT
d_call: TRBD1; clone_size: .; v_call: TRBV12-5; j_call: TRBJ2-5; cdr3_aa: CASGLPLGQPDPQGETQYF; cdr3_nt: TGTGCTAGTGGTTTGCCTTTGGGACAGCCCGACCCCCAAGGGGAGACCCAGTACTTC
d_call: TRBD2; clone_size: many; v_call: TRBV27; j_call: TRBJ2-7; cdr3_aa: CASRAGLAGGPNEQYF; cdr3_nt: TGTGCCAGCAGGGCGGGACTAGCGGGAGGGCCCAACGAGCAGTACTTC
d_call: .; clone_size: many; v_call: TRBV29-1; j_call: TRBJ2-1; cdr3_aa: CSVERWGNEQFF; cdr3_nt: TGCAGCGTTGAACGCTGGGGAAATGAGCAGTTCTTC
d_call: .; clone_size: few; v_call: TRBV5-4; j_call: TRBJ1-1; cdr3_aa: CASMRTVNTEAFF; cdr3_nt: TGTGCCAGCATGCGGACGGTGAACACTGAAGCTTTCTTT